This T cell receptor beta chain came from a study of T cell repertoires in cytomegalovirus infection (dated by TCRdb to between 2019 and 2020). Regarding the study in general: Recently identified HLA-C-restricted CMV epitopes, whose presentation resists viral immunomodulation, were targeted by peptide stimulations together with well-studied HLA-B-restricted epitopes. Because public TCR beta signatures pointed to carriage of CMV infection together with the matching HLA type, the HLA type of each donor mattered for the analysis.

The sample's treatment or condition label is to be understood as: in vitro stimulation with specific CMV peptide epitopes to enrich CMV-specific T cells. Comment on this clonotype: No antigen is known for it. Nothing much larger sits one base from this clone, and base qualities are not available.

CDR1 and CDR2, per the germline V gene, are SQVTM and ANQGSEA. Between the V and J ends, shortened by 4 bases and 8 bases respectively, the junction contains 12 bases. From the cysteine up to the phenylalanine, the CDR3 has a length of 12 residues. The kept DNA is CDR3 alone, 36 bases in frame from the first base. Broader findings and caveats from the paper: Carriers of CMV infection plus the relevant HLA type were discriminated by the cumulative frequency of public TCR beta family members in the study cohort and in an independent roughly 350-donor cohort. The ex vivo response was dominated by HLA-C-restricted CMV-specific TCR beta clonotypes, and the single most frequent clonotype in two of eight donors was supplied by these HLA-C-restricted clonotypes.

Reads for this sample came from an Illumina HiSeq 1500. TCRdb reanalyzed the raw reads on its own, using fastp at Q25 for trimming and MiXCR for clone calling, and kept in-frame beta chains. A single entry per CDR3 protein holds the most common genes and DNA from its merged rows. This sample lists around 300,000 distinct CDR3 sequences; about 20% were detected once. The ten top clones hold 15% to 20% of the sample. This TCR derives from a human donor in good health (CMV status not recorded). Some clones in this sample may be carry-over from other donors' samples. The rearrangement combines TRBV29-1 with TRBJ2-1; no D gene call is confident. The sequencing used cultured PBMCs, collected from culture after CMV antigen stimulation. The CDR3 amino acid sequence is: CSVGRIRDEQFF. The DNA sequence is TGCAGCGTTGGCCGTATCCGGGATGAGCAGTTCTTC.